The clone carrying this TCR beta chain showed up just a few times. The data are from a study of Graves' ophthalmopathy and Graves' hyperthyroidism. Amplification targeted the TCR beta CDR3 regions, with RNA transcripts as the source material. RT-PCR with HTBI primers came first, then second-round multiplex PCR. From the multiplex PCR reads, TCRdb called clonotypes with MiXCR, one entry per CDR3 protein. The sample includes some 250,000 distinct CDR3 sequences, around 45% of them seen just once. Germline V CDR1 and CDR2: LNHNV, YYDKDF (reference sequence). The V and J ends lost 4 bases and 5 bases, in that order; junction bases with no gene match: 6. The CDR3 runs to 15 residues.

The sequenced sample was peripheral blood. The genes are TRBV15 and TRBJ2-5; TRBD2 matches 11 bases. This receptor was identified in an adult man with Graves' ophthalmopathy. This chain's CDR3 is CATSTGTSGEETQYF. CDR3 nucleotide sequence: TGTGCCACCAGCACCGGGACTAGCGGAGAGGAGACCCAGTACTTC.